This TCR beta chain is from a study of breast tumors, draining lymph nodes, adjacent tissues. Findings and limits, study-wide: Compared with lymph nodes, tumors were less diverse; compared with nontumor tissue, more. Most tumor T cells seemingly derive from lymph node, then expand in tumor. Tumor T cell lymph node origin was a supported hypothesis, not proven. Compared with basal-like, luminal-like tumors shared significantly more repertoire with nontumor tissue.

The germline V gene has CDR1 SNHLY and CDR2 FYNNEI. The CDR3 is made up of 12 amino acids. Trimming cost V 7 bases and J 5 bases, with 9 bases left between them. This clonotype was counted at least ten times. Its matching antigen is unknown. TCRdb re-analysed the multiplex PCR reads in MiXCR, keeping a single row per CDR3 protein. Of under 250,000 distinct CDR3 sequences in the sample, less than 40% were seen once. The lymph nodes were axillary draining lymph nodes from breast cancer patients. This chain uses TRBV2 with TRBJ1-5; a weak D match, TRBD1 (6 bases). Input material: axillary lymph node tissue. This clonotype originated in a female donor with breast cancer. Some clones in this sample may be carry-over from other donors' samples. The CDR3 protein is CASKGGDQPQHF. Written as DNA, the CDR3 is TGTGCCAGCAAGGGGGGCGATCAGCCCCAGCATTTT.